This T cell receptor beta chain was obtained from a study of T cell repertoires in ileal Crohn's disease. CDR1 and CDR2 (germline): MGHRA, YSYEKL. Trimming removed 1 base from V and 0 bases from J, with 10 bases in between. The CDR3 has 16 amino acids. About this clone itself: Its matching antigen is unknown.

Each sample's TCRB immunosequencing used roughly 500 nanograms of biopsy DNA. Repertoires were generated with immunoSEQ multiplex PCR, while TCRdb's copy carries only in-frame clones and drops some. The sample includes tens of thousands of clones, about 81% seen only once; the top ten take around 5.5%. Regarding the study as a whole: Clonality above 26.8% at surgery always came with endoscopic recurrence. Compared with non-smokers, active smokers at surgery showed more clonal expansions. Mucosal expansions were suggested to be mainly CD8 T cells.

This receptor was obtained from an adult with Crohn's disease. Input material: ileal tissue. The chain has TRBV4-1 and TRBJ2-1, with D perhaps matching TRBD1 (5 bases). CDR3 bases: TGCGCCAGCAGCCAAGTATCCAGGGCCTCCTACAATGAGCAGTTCTTC. The encoded protein is CASSQVSRASYNEQFF.